This entry lists 32 T cell receptor beta chains sequenced from one sample in a study of cytomegalovirus exposure and HLA in healthy donors. Using immunoSEQ multiplex PCR, the repertoire was profiled, and TCRdb retains in-frame clones only, with some absent. Counted here are about 240,000 clones, around 87% occurring once; the ten biggest clones make up 1.2%. The sequencing input was PBMCs. These receptors originate from a woman in her 30s in good health and CMV-seropositive.

The CDR3 reads CASSAGGLAGEETQYF. Here the CDR3 DNA reads TGTGCCAGCAGTGCAGGTGGGCTAGCGGGGGAAGAGACCCAGTACTTC. The chain employs TRBV2 and TRBJ2-5; TRBD2 matches 10 bases. The trim removed 4 bases at V and 3 bases at J, leaving 8 bases unmatched. This CDR3 is 16 amino acids long. Germline V gene sequence: CDR1 SNHLY, CDR2 FYNNEI. Together with reference TRBV2 and TRBJ2-5, the CDR3 gives the full variable domain: EPEVTQTPSHQVTQMGQEVILRCVPISNHLYFYWYRQILGQKVEFLVSFYNNEISEKSEIFDDQFSVERPDGSNFTLKIRSTKLEDSAMYFCASSAGGLAGEETQYFGPGTRLLVL.

This clone was observed a few times. J is TRBJ2-3 and V is TRBV7-3; D remains unclear. In germline, CDR1 is SGHTA, CDR2 FQGTGA. Trimming removed 5 bases from V and 0 bases from J, with 3 bases in between. The CDR3 covers 12 residues. The CDR3 DNA reads TGTGCCAGCAGCCCTAGCACAGATACGCAGTATTTT. This encodes CASSPSTDTQYF.

The rearrangement uses TRBV9 and TRBJ1-1; D may be TRBD1 (5 bases). The germline gives CDR1 SGDLS, CDR2 YYNGEE. The CDR3 runs to 15 residues. V was cut by 0 bases and J by 4 bases, with 13 bases left in between. The CDR3 is CASSVAGAGGTEAFF. The DNA for the CDR3 is TGTGCCAGCAGCGTAGCTGGGGCCGGGGGCACTGAAGCTTTCTTT.

V usage is TRBV7-9 and J usage is TRBJ1-5, with 9 bases lining up with TRBD1. Looked up from germline, CDR1 is SEHNR and CDR2 is FQNEAQ (reference sequence). J lost 4 bases, V lost 4 bases, and 5 bases had no gene match. This CDR3 contains 15 residues. The CDR3 DNA sequence: TGTGCCAGCAGCTCAGGACAGGGGCGAAATCAGCCCCAGCATTTT. Protein: CASSSGQGRNQPQHF.

This chain connects TRBV5-1 to TRBJ2-2, with D unclear. The germline CDR1 and CDR2 sequences are SGHRS and YFSETQ. The CDR3 contains 14 residues. Deletions cut 0 bases from V and 3 bases from J, with 6 bases between. The CDR3 DNA follows: TGCGCCAGCAGCTTGGGTCGGTACACCGGGGAGCTGTTTTTT. Its translation: CASSLGRYTGELFF. Based on the CDR3 plus reference TRBV5-1 and TRBJ2-2, the full variable domain is KAGVTQTPRYLIKTRGQQVTLSCSPISGHRSVSWYQQTPGQGLQFLFEYFSETQRNKGNFPGRFSGRQFSNSRSEMNVSTLELGDSALYLCASSLGRYTGELFFGEGSRLTVL.

This sequence joins TRBV30 and TRBJ2-5; TRBD1 matches 7 bases. J lost 4 bases, V lost 3 bases, and 11 bases had no gene match. The CDR3 runs 15 residues. In germline, CDR1 is GTSNPN, CDR2 SVGIG (reference sequence). CDR3 protein: CAWRNQGVVRETQYF. CDR3 coding DNA: TGTGCCTGGAGGAACCAGGGGGTTGTGCGAGAGACCCAGTACTTC.

This chain links TRBV9 with TRBJ2-3, with D maybe TRBD1 (6 bases). The ends were cut back, 7 bases at V and 0 bases at J, with 15 bases in the middle. Germline lookup yields CDR1 SGDLS and CDR2 YYNGEE. The CDR3 is 15 amino acids. As DNA, the CDR3 is TGTGCCAGCGGGGGCCAAGCCCTTAGCACAGATACGCAGTATTTT. Its protein product is CASGGQALSTDTQYF.

The CDR3 coding sequence is TGTGCCAGCAGCTTGGCAGGGGGCGTCGGTGGAAACACCATATATTTT. It encodes CASSLAGGVGGNTIYF. The V and J genes are TRBV5-5 and TRBJ1-3; 8 bases map to TRBD1. CDR3 length: 16 residues. The V segment lost 0 bases and the J segment 3 bases; nucleotides outside the gene matches: 5. Germline CDR1 is SGHKS and CDR2 is YYEKEE (reference sequence).

V usage is TRBV7-2 and J usage is TRBJ2-3; 8 nucleotides line up with TRBD2. Looked up from germline, CDR1 is SGHTA and CDR2 is FQGNSA. The trim removed 2 bases at V and 4 bases at J, leaving 5 bases unmatched. This CDR3 has 15 residues. CDR3: CASSLKAGAADTQYF. The CDR3 nucleotides are TGTGCCAGCAGCTTAAAAGCGGGAGCAGCAGATACGCAGTATTTT.

This clone was observed a single time. The chain combines TRBV18 with TRBJ2-2; D is unclear. CDR1 and CDR2 from the germline V gene are KGHSH and LQKENI. The CDR3 length is 14 residues. V was pared by 3 bases and J by 4 bases, with 9 bases between. This CDR3 is CASSPPSVTGELFF. In nucleotides, the CDR3 is TGTGCCAGCTCACCCCCGTCGGTCACCGGGGAGCTGTTTTTT.

The table lists this clone with a few counts. The chain recombines TRBV2 with TRBJ2-2, with TRBD1 identical over 9 bases. This CDR3 region has 15 residues. CDR1 SNHLY and CDR2 FYNNEI come from the germline V gene. V dropped 7 bases and J dropped 3; count of bases not matched to a gene: 6. The CDR3 loop reads CASNRDREDTGELFF. The CDR3 DNA is TGTGCCAGCAACCGGGACAGGGAGGACACCGGGGAGCTGTTTTTT.

The V gene is TRBV29-1, the J gene TRBJ1-1, with TRBD1 as a possible D gene (6 bases). Germline V CDR1 and CDR2: SQVTM, ANQGSEA. The CDR3 covers 13 residues. V lost 7 bases and J 4 bases, leaving 16 bases between the germline ends. This CDR3 reads CSGRQEMATEAFF. The CDR3 region has the DNA TGCAGCGGAAGACAGGAGATGGCCACTGAAGCTTTCTTT.

In this sample, this clone turned up once. This chain joins TRBV5-1 and TRBJ2-2; 11 bases line up with TRBD2. CDR3 size: 16 residues. V lost 4 bases and J lost 0; bases outside the gene matches: 2. In germline, CDR1 is SGHRS, CDR2 YFSETQ. Here the CDR3 DNA reads TGCGCCAGCAGCCCGGGACTAGCGGCGAACACCGGGGAGCTGTTTTTT. This codes for CASSPGLAANTGELFF.

This chain uses TRBV2 with TRBJ1-2; TRBD1 aligns across 8 bases. V lost 5 bases, J lost 7 bases, and 9 bases stayed unmatched. The germline gives CDR1 SNHLY, CDR2 FYNNEI. The CDR3 totals 14 residues. In nucleotides, the CDR3 is TGTGCCAGCAGTCTGTACCAGGGGGCCGGTGGCTACACCTTC. Its translation: CASSLYQGAGGYTF.

The count of this clone is one. The chain uses TRBV9 and TRBJ2-1; 14 positions match TRBD2. V lost 4 bases, J lost 12 bases, and 9 bases stayed unmatched. This CDR3 contains 15 residues. CDR1 SGDLS and CDR2 YYNGEE come from the germline V gene. Here the CDR3 reads CASSSQGLAGGGQFF. The CDR3 DNA reads as TGTGCCAGCAGCTCCCAAGGACTAGCGGGAGGTGGGCAGTTCTTC. The variable domain in full, completed from reference TRBV9 and TRBJ2-1, reads DSGVTQTPKHLITATGQRVTLRCSPRSGDLSVYWYQQSLDQGLQFLIQYYNGEERAKGNILERFSAQQFPDLHSELNLSSLELGDSALYFCASSSQGLAGGGQFFGPGTRLTVL.

The chain carries TRBV7-6 and TRBJ2-1; TRBD2 matches at 7 bases. Germline lookup yields CDR1 SGHVS and CDR2 FNYEAQ. Trimming cost V 6 bases and J 6 bases; bases outside gene matches: 8. The CDR3 has 14 amino acids. The CDR3 DNA follows: TGTGCCAGCAGGGGACCCGGGACTACCAATGAGCAGTTCTTC. It codes for CASRGPGTTNEQFF.

V is TRBV4-2 and J is TRBJ1-5, with D possibly TRBD1 on 5 matching bases. Germline values: CDR1 LGHNA, CDR2 YNFKEQ. V dropped 0 bases and J dropped 5 bases, with 11 bases sitting between them. The CDR3 has 15 amino acids. DNA for the CDR3: TGTGCCAGCAGCCAAGATGGAGGGACGGATCAGCCCCAGCATTTT. Residues: CASSQDGGTDQPQHF.

V gene TRBV30 combines with J gene TRBJ1-1; no clear D gene. Germline V lookup: CDR1 GTSNPN, CDR2 SVGIG (reference sequence). Trimming cost V 5 bases and J 4 bases, with 11 bases left between them. The CDR3 contains 12 residues. CDR3 region: CAWFEVSTEAFF. DNA for the CDR3: TGTGCCTGGTTCGAAGTTAGCACTGAAGCTTTCTTT.

The V and J genes are TRBV7-8 and TRBJ2-7; the D gene is possibly TRBD2 (6 bases). Germline loops: CDR1 SGHVS, CDR2 FQNEAQ. V gave up 4 bases and J gave up 2 bases, with 24 bases separating them. CDR3 length: 18 amino acids. As DNA, the CDR3 is TGTGCCAGCAGCTCAGAGCGAGCGCGGGAATGGGGCCCCTACGAGCAGTACTTC. This gives the protein CASSSERAREWGPYEQYF. Supplemented by reference TRBV7-8 and TRBJ2-7, the full variable domain reads GAGVSQSPRYKVAKRGQDVALRCDPISGHVSLFWYQQALGQGPEFLTYFQNEAQLDKSGLPSDRFFAERPEGSVSTLKIQRTQQEDSAVYLCASSSERAREWGPYEQYFGPGTRLTVT.

This chain connects TRBV27 to TRBJ2-7; TRBD1 matches 12 bases. The ends lost 6 bases at V and 1 base at J; junction bases unmatched: 4. CDR1 and CDR2 from the germline V gene are MNHEY and SMNVEV (reference sequence). This CDR3 has 15 amino acids. CDR3 amino acids: CASRRDRGPSYEQYF. The CDR3 coding sequence is TGTGCCAGCAGGCGGGACAGGGGGCCGTCCTACGAGCAGTACTTC.

This chain uses TRBV28 with TRBJ2-2; 9 bases are shared with TRBD1. The CDR3 totals 17 residues. J gave up 1 base and V 5 bases, and 8 bases lay outside the gene matches. Germline values: CDR1 MDHEN, CDR2 SYDVKM. In DNA form, the CDR3 reads TGTGCCAGCAGTCAGATACAGGGGGCGCAGAACACCGGGGAGCTGTTTTTT. Residues: CASSQIQGAQNTGELFF. Full variable domain (remainder filled in from reference TRBV28 and TRBJ2-2): DVKVTQSSRYLVKRTGEKVFLECVQDMDHENMFWYRQDPGLGLRLIYFSYDVKMKEKGDIPEGYSVSREKKERFSLILESASTNQTSMYLCASSQIQGAQNTGELFFGEGSRLTVL.

The chain links TRBV9 to TRBJ2-1; TRBD2 matches 8 bases. The CDR3 is 13 residues long. Germline V gene sequence: CDR1 SGDLS, CDR2 YYNGEE. The junction had 8 bases not matched to a gene; V was cut back by 8 bases and J by 7 bases. The CDR3 loop is CARAGVLRNEQFF. CDR3 coding DNA: TGTGCCAGAGCGGGAGTGTTAAGGAATGAGCAGTTCTTC. Variable domain in full (rest from reference TRBV9 and TRBJ2-1): DSGVTQTPKHLITATGQRVTLRCSPRSGDLSVYWYQQSLDQGLQFLIQYYNGEERAKGNILERFSAQQFPDLHSELNLSSLELGDSALYFCARAGVLRNEQFFGPGTRLTVL.

The chain links TRBV30 to TRBJ2-3; 7 bases line up with TRBD2. CDR3 length equals 13 residues. Germline V gene sequence: CDR1 GTSNPN, CDR2 SVGIG (reference sequence). With 4 bases clipped from V and 2 bases from J, the junction kept 3 bases outside the gene matches. The CDR3: CAWIQRDTDTQYF. The CDR3 DNA follows: TGTGCCTGGATCCAGCGGGACACAGATACGCAGTATTTT.

The chain links TRBV7-6 to TRBJ2-3, with a weak D call TRBD1 (6 bases). Trimming removed 2 bases from V and 1 base from J, with 10 bases in between. Germline V gene sequence: CDR1 SGHVS, CDR2 FNYEAQ. The CDR3 consists of 15 residues. CDR3 DNA: TGTGCCAGCAGCTTATCAGGGGTGGGCACAGATACGCAGTATTTT. Translated: CASSLSGVGTDTQYF.

V and J are TRBV4-1 and TRBJ2-1; D is possibly TRBD1 (5 bases). Trimming cost V 8 bases and J 0 bases, with 17 bases left between them. CDR1 and CDR2 from the germline V gene are MGHRA and YSYEKL. CDR3 length equals 16 residues. CDR3 protein: CASAPGRGSSYNEQFF. The CDR3 region has the DNA TGCGCCAGCGCCCCTGGTAGGGGAAGCTCCTACAATGAGCAGTTCTTC.

This chain links TRBV5-1 with TRBJ2-1; D is possibly TRBD2 (5 bases). Germline lookup yields CDR1 SGHRS and CDR2 YFSETQ. The ends were cut back, 2 bases at V and 4 bases at J, with 13 bases in the middle. The CDR3 sequence is 15 residues long. The CDR3, as DNA: TGCGCCAGCAGCTTCGGGCTAGCTGCGTACAATGAGCAGTTCTTC. Amino acid sequence: CASSFGLAAYNEQFF.

The table lists this clone with a count of one. This chain uses TRBV6-5 with TRBJ2-5; 8 positions match TRBD2. Germline CDR1 MNHEY, CDR2 SVGAGI. This CDR3 is built from 15 residues. Unmatched junction bases numbered 4, after V lost 2 bases and J lost 2 bases. This CDR3 reads CASSYTLAEQETQYF. CDR3 nucleotides: TGTGCCAGCAGTTACACACTAGCGGAACAAGAGACCCAGTACTTC.

The rearrangement links TRBV29-1 to TRBJ2-1, with 13 positions matching TRBD2. CDR3 size: 16 residues. Unmatched junction bases numbered 10, after V lost 5 bases and J lost 6 bases. Germline V gene sequence: CDR1 SQVTM, CDR2 ANQGSEA. The CDR3 DNA is TGCAGCGTTCCTCTAATTTGGACTAGCGGGAGCAATGAGCAGTTCTTC. It codes for CSVPLIWTSGSNEQFF.

This sequence joins TRBV28 and TRBJ1-2; 8 bases are a match to TRBD1. The germline V gene encodes CDR1 MDHEN and CDR2 SYDVKM. The CDR3 runs to 16 residues. V gave up 3 bases and J gave up 7 bases; unmatched junction bases: 13. The CDR3 loop reads CASSLTGEVPVSGYTF. CDR3 DNA sequence: TGTGCCAGCAGTTTGACAGGGGAAGTTCCAGTTAGTGGCTACACCTTC.

J is TRBJ2-3 and V is TRBV7-2, with 7 bases that match TRBD1. Trimming removed 5 bases from V and 0 bases from J; junction bases left unmatched: 5. Germline V lookup: CDR1 SGHTA, CDR2 FQGNSA. This CDR3 spans 15 amino acids. CDR3 DNA: TGTGCCAGCAGCCAAGGGACAGCAAGCACAGATACGCAGTATTTT. Translation gives CASSQGTASTDTQYF.

The chain carries TRBV15 and TRBJ1-5; the match to TRBD1 covers 8 bases. The ends lost 2 bases at V and 7 bases at J; junction bases unmatched: 10. The germline CDR1 and CDR2 sequences are LNHNV and YYDKDF (reference sequence). The CDR3 consists of 16 residues. The CDR3 loop is CATSRSGQGRLQPQHF. The CDR3 DNA reads TGTGCCACCAGCAGAAGCGGACAGGGCCGTTTGCAGCCCCAGCATTTT.

The genes are TRBV29-1 and TRBJ2-5; no firm D call. TRBJ2-7 matches the DNA end more closely, so the J call is doubtful. The CDR3 sequence is 11 residues long. Per the germline V gene, CDR1 is SQVTM and CDR2 is ANQGSEA. In nucleotides, the CDR3 is TGCAGCGTTGTATCCGGGTACGAGCAGTACTTC. Translated: CSVVSGYEQYF.